This entry describes one T cell receptor (beta chain). The repertoire was sequenced with immunoSEQ multiplex PCR; TCRdb's copy has only in-frame clones and lacks some. The data hold around 130,000 clones, with roughly 84% observed a single time. The entry originates in a study of blood T cell repertoires in COVID-19. V lost 8 bases and J lost 8; bases outside the gene matches: 4. CDR1 is MNHEY and CDR2 is SVGAGI in the germline V gene. There are 12 residues in the CDR3. The chain has TRBV6-5 and TRBJ2-1; 9 bases fit TRBD1. The TCR originated in a man aged 55 to 69 with acute or convalescent COVID-19. The specimen sequenced was peripheral blood. The CDR3: CASGDRVHEQFF. In nucleotides, the CDR3 is TGTGCCAGCGGGGACAGGGTTCATGAGCAGTTCTTC.